This T cell receptor (beta chain) was documented in a study of cytomegalovirus exposure and HLA in healthy donors. Overall study: Previous work identified roughly 120 million unique TCR beta sequences from some 170 million T cells.

Both 60 Vbeta primers and 13 Jbeta primers went into the PCR. The protocol was immunoSEQ multiplex PCR, while the TCRdb copy is restricted to in-frame clones and leaves out a portion. The sample includes approximately 85,000 clones, about four fifths of them seen just once. V was clipped by 7 bases and J by 3 bases; unmatched bases: 3. The CDR3 has 14 residues. Germline CDR1 ENHRY, CDR2 SYGVKD. The receptor was isolated from a man aged 50 to 59 in good health and CMV-seropositive. Sequenced: PBMCs. V is TRBV10-3 and J is TRBJ2-3; 11 positions agree with TRBD2. CDR3 in DNA: TGTGCCATCAAGGGACTAGCGGATACAGATACGCAGTATTTT. Its protein is CAIKGLADTDTQYF.